This TCR beta chain was recovered during a study of blood T cell repertoires in COVID-19. Concerning this clone: A junction boundary mismatches the germline segment, possibly from a read error.

Looked up from germline, CDR1 is SGHTA and CDR2 is FQGNSA. The CDR3 consists of 13 residues. A Seattle source enrolled patients during active infection and followed them longitudinally. This table comes from immunoSEQ multiplex PCR, and its TCRdb copy is limited to in-frame clones, with some not included. Of more than 350,000 clones in the sample, roughly 90% were seen once. The receptor comes from a woman aged 30 to 39 with COVID-19, enrolled during active disease. Material: peripheral blood. The chain links TRBV7-2 to TRBJ1-1; weak D call: TRBD1 (6 bases). The CDR3 loop reads CASKTTRDTEAFF. The CDR3 DNA follows: TGTGCCAGCAAAACCACTAGGGACACAGAAGCTTTCTTT.